Listed below are T cell receptor beta chains from one sample, sequenced in a study of T cells in Graves' hyperthyroidism and ophthalmopathy. TCRdb used MiXCR to reprocess the multiplex PCR reads, holding one entry per CDR3 protein. Altogether roughly 350,000 distinct CDR3 sequences are present, roughly an eighth being singletons, with the ten largest covering around 32%. The sample was blood. Source of these receptors: a woman aged 40 to 50 with Graves' ophthalmopathy. The CDR3 runs from the conserved cysteine through the conserved F or W. A D gene is named only where the DNA matches it firmly. Expanded clones are given a class, and other clones once, few, many or no size at all.

>TRBV29-1|TRBD2|few|TRBJ2-1
TGCAGCGTTGAAGATCACCTCCGACTAGCGGTAGTCAATGAGCAGTTCTTC
CSVEDHLRLAVVNEQFF
>TRBV5-1|TRBD1|.|TRBJ1-5
TGCGCCAGCAGCCCCGGGACAGGGAACGAGCCCCAGCATTTT
CASSPGTGNEPQHF
>TRBV29-1|.|.|TRBJ1-1
TGCAGCGTTGACGGAGCGGTGAACACTGAAGCTTTCTTT
CSVDGAVNTEAFF
>TRBV19|TRBD1|.|TRBJ1-2
TGTGCCAGTACCGCAGGGGGAGGAAGCTATGGCTACACCTTC
CASTAGGGSYGYTF
>TRBV25-1|TRBD1|.|TRBJ2-5
TGTGCCAGCAGTGAATGGACAGGGGGCCGGGAGACCCAGTACTTC
CASSEWTGGRETQYF
>TRBV11-2|.|.|TRBJ1-6
TGTGCCAGCAGGCTTGGCGCAATAGACCCTTTTTATAATTCACCCCTCCACTTT
CASRLGAIDPFYNSPLHF
>TRBV20-1|.|few|TRBJ2-3
TGCAGTGCCGACGCCCGGGGGCCCACAGATACGCAGTATTTT
CSADARGPTDTQYF
>TRBV5-5|.|few|TRBJ1-1
TGTGCCAGCACCCGACAGGCACTCATGAACACTGAAGCTTTCTTT
CASTRQALMNTEAFF
>TRBV5-1|TRBD1|.|TRBJ2-7
TGCGCCAGCAGCTGGACAGGGGATGACGAGCAGTACTTC
CASSWTGDDEQYF
>TRBV24-1|.|.|TRBJ2-1
TGTGCCACCAGTGCGGGCGGAGTCTCCTACAATGAGCAGTTCTTC
CATSAGGVSYNEQFF
>TRBV19|TRBD1|few|TRBJ1-5
TGTGCCAGTAGTGAGGGGGCTCAGCCCCAGCATTTT
CASSEGAQPQHF
>TRBV27|.|many|TRBJ2-3
TGTGCCAGCAGTTGGGGAACGGGTGGGCTAGATGATACGCAGTATTTT
CASSWGTGGLDDTQYF
>TRBV16|.|.|TRBJ1-5
TGTGCCAGCAGCCAATACGGGGCAGTTAACAATCAGCCCCAGCATTTT
CASSQYGAVNNQPQHF
>TRBV18|.|.|TRBJ2-1
TGTGCCAGCTCACCAACGAGTAGCTCCTACAATGAGCAGTTCTTC
CASSPTSSSYNEQFF
>TRBV24-1|TRBD1|many|TRBJ1-1
TGTGCCACCAGTGACACAGGGGGCCTGAACACTGAAGCTTTCTTT
CATSDTGGLNTEAFF
>TRBV15|.|.|TRBJ2-2
TGTGCCACCAGCACCAGGGAGGCTTCCCCCGCGAATACCGGGGAGCTGTTTTTT
CATSTREASPANTGELFF